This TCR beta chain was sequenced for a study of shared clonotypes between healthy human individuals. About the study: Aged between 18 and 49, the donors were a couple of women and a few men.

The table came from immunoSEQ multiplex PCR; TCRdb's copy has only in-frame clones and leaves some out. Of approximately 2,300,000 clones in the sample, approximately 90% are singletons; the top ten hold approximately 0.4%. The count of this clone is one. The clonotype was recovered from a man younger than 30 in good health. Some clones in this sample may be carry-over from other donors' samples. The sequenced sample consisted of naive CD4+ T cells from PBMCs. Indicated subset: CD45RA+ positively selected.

CDR3 residues: CASSFTEYTEAFF. In DNA, the CDR3 is TGCGCCAGCAGCTTTACAGAGTACACTGAAGCTTTCTTT. The chain combines TRBV5-1 with TRBJ1-1, with D hard to call. The CDR3 runs 13 residues. Germline V gives CDR1 SGHRS, CDR2 YFSETQ. V dropped 2 bases and J dropped 3 bases, with 8 bases sitting between them.